These T cell receptor beta chains were read from a single sample in a study of beta chain features in type 1 diabetes. Repertoires were generated with immunoSEQ multiplex PCR, while TCRdb's copy carries only in-frame clones and drops some. The data show roughly 730,000 clones, around an eighth seen once. Specimen: naive CD4+ T cells from blood. The receptors were gathered from a man in his late teens or twenties with type 1 diabetes. The CDR3 runs from the conserved cysteine through the conserved F or W. D genes are given only for firm matches. Clone size appears in some rows only: once, few, many, or a class for an expanded clone.

TRBJ1-1,TRBV29-1,TRBD1,-,CSAQGTGAEAFF,TGCAGCGCCCAGGGGACAGGGGCTGAAGCTTTCTTT
TRBJ1-2,TRBV13,-,few,CASSSPQGGGYTF,TGTGCCAGCAGCTCTCCGCAGGGCGGGGGCTACACCTTC
TRBJ1-2,TRBV5-1,-,few,CASSLGQLYGYTF,TGCGCCAGCAGCTTGGGACAGCTCTATGGCTACACCTTC
TRBJ2-7,TRBV19,-,-,CASSIAGSSYEQYF,TGTGCCAGTAGTATAGCGGGAAGCTCCTACGAGCAGTACTTC
TRBJ2-1,TRBV4-2,-,-,CASSGRDTRAGNEQFF,TGTGCCAGCAGCGGACGGGACACCCGGGCCGGTAATGAGCAGTTCTTC
TRBJ1-1,TRBV27,-,-,CASSLLGSEAFF,TGTGCCAGCAGTTTATTGGGGTCTGAAGCTTTCTTT
TRBJ1-2,TRBV29-1,-,few,CSALKGGTNYGYTF,TGCAGCGCTCTGAAAGGGGGGACTAACTATGGCTACACCTTC
TRBJ2-5,TRBV6-1,TRBD2,few,CASSEALAGWTGTQYF,TGTGCCAGCAGTGAAGCTTTAGCGGGGTGGACCGGGACCCAGTACTTC
TRBJ1-5,TRBV21-1,-,few,CATIPGARDQPQHF,TGTGCCACCATCCCAGGGGCGCGGGATCAGCCCCAGCATTTT
TRBJ2-5,TRBV5-4,-,-,CASSLGSGPQETQYF,TGTGCCAGCAGCTTGGGTAGCGGACCCCAAGAGACCCAGTACTTC
TRBJ2-7,TRBV2,-,-,CASSESGRNEQYF,TGTGCCAGCAGTGAATCGGGAAGAAACGAGCAGTACTTC
TRBJ2-3,TRBV23-1,-,-,CASSLKADTQYF,TGCGCCAGCAGTCTCAAGGCAGATACGCAGTATTTT
TRBJ2-5,TRBV2,TRBD1,few,CASSEAGTAQETQYF,TGTGCCAGCAGTGAGGCCGGGACAGCACAAGAGACCCAGTACTTC
TRBJ1-1,TRBV2,-,-,CASSEVAEAFF,TGTGCCAGCAGTGAAGTGGCTGAAGCTTTCTTT
TRBJ2-4,TRBV6-7,-,few,CASRDEARAKNIQYF,TGTGCCAGCAGAGACGAGGCGAGAGCCAAAAACATTCAGTACTTC
TRBJ2-7,TRBV25-1,-,-,CASSEPQGGQQGPYEQYF,TGTGCCAGCAGTGAACCCCAGGGCGGACAGCAGGGGCCCTACGAGCAGTACTTC
TRBJ1-5,TRBV28,TRBD1,-,CASRRQGGNQPQHF,TGTGCCAGCAGGAGACAGGGGGGCAATCAGCCCCAGCATTTT
TRBJ2-7,TRBV5-4,-,-,CASTDRGGNSYEQYF,TGTGCCAGCACGGACCGAGGGGGGAACTCCTACGAGCAGTACTTC
TRBJ2-7,TRBV12-5,-,-,CASGLANRNYEQYF,TGTGCTAGTGGTTTGGCGAACAGAAACTACGAGCAGTACTTC
TRBJ1-2,TRBV5-4,-,-,CASSLEKGYGYTF,TGTGCCAGCAGCTTGGAAAAGGGCTATGGCTACACCTTC
TRBJ2-2,TRBV14,-,-,CASSPFGGGRRNGELFF,TGTGCCAGCAGCCCCTTCGGGGGCGGCCGGCGGAACGGGGAGCTGTTTTTT
TRBJ1-6,TRBV20-1,-,-,CSAKRGSPLHF,TGCAGTGCTAAACGGGGTTCACCCCTCCACTTT
TRBJ1-2,TRBV9,-,few,CASSAMTAGPGGYGYTF,TGTGCCAGCAGCGCAATGACGGCAGGTCCCGGTGGCTATGGCTACACCTTC
TRBJ2-7,TRBV7-8,-,-,CASSLAEIQYYEQYF,TGTGCCAGCAGCTTAGCGGAGATCCAATACTACGAGCAGTACTTC
TRBJ2-6,TRBV5-1,-,-,CASSPLGGGQTFSGANVLTF,TGCGCCAGCAGCCCGCTCGGCGGAGGACAAACCTTCTCTGGGGCCAACGTCCTGACTTTC
TRBJ1-1,TRBV10-3,TRBD1,few,CAISGFGTAMNTEAFF,TGTGCCATCAGCGGCTTCGGGACAGCAATGAACACTGAAGCTTTCTTT
TRBJ2-1,TRBV4-2,-,few,CASSQGIGAYNEQFF,TGTGCCAGCAGCCAAGGAATCGGGGCCTACAATGAGCAGTTCTTC
TRBJ1-4,TRBV6-5,-,-,CASSRGGEEKLFF,TGTGCCAGCAGCCGGGGAGGGGAGGAAAAACTGTTTTTT
TRBJ2-5,TRBV5-1,-,few,CASSLGDTQETQYF,TGCGCCAGCAGCTTGGGGGACACCCAAGAGACCCAGTACTTC
TRBJ1-1,TRBV7-6,TRBD1,few,CASSLRGQGPTEAFF,TGTGCCAGCAGCTTAAGGGGACAGGGCCCCACTGAAGCTTTCTTT
TRBJ1-6,TRBV7-2,TRBD1,-,CASSTRQGAGSPLHF,TGTGCCAGCAGCACAAGACAGGGGGCGGGATCACCCCTCCACTTT
TRBJ2-7,TRBV6-5,TRBD1,-,CASSYSMTGQDYEQYF,TGTGCCAGCAGTTACTCGATGACAGGGCAAGACTACGAGCAGTACTTC
TRBJ1-5,TRBV7-8,TRBD1,few,CASSPRVGTGDQPQHF,TGTGCCAGCAGCCCCCGCGTCGGGACAGGGGATCAGCCCCAGCATTTT
TRBJ1-1,TRBV2,-,-,CASEEWEGLEAFF,TGTGCCAGCGAGGAATGGGAGGGCCTTGAAGCTTTCTTT
TRBJ2-3,TRBV30,-,-,CAWKTGSDTQYF,TGTGCCTGGAAAACAGGCTCAGATACGCAGTATTTT
TRBJ2-1,TRBV2,-,few,CASSALGPENEQFF,TGTGCCAGCAGTGCCCTGGGCCCAGAGAATGAGCAGTTCTTC
TRBJ2-2,TRBV29-1,-,-,CSVEGMNTGELFF,TGCAGCGTTGAGGGGATGAACACCGGGGAGCTGTTTTTT
TRBJ2-7,TRBV10-3,-,few,CAISQGGISYEQYF,TGTGCCATCAGTCAGGGGGGGATATCATACGAGCAGTACTTC
TRBJ2-5,TRBV30,TRBD2,-,CAWTPPIAGVQETQYF,TGTGCCTGGACGCCCCCAATAGCGGGGGTTCAAGAGACCCAGTACTTC
TRBJ2-2,TRBV6-1,TRBD1,once,CASSDRGGHTGELFF,TGTGCCAGCAGCGACAGGGGGGGGCACACCGGGGAGCTGTTTTTT
TRBJ1-5,TRBV16,-,few,CASSQSGRGRNQPQHF,TGTGCCAGCAGCCAGTCAGGGAGGGGTCGCAATCAGCCCCAGCATTTT
TRBJ2-3,TRBV19,-,few,CASKLGHGATDTQYF,TGTGCCAGTAAGCTGGGGCACGGGGCCACAGATACGCAGTATTTT
TRBJ2-2,TRBV11-3,TRBD2,once,CASSSLAGATGELFF,TGTGCCAGCAGCTCACTAGCGGGGGCCACCGGGGAGCTGTTTTTT
TRBJ2-3,TRBV29-1,TRBD2,-,CSDSGGGTDTQYF,TGCAGCGATAGCGGGGGCGGCACAGATACGCAGTATTTT
TRBJ1-2,TRBV10-3,-,few,CAISEGWEGYTF,TGTGCCATCAGTGAGGGATGGGAAGGCTACACCTTC
TRBJ1-1,TRBV30,TRBD1,-,CAWSTTGTALNTEAFF,TGTGCCTGGAGTACAACCGGGACAGCTCTGAACACTGAAGCTTTCTTT
TRBJ1-1,TRBV29-1,-,-,CSWTRVTLNTEAFF,TGCAGCTGGACACGCGTCACACTGAACACTGAAGCTTTCTTT
TRBJ2-5,TRBV18,-,-,CASSPGQQETQYF,TGTGCCAGCTCACCAGGGCAGCAAGAGACCCAGTACTTC
TRBJ1-1,TRBV2,-,-,CASSGVSMNTEAFF,TGTGCCAGCAGTGGGGTCAGCATGAACACTGAAGCTTTCTTT
TRBJ1-1,TRBV5-6,TRBD1,few,CASSTPGTGYTEAFF,TGTGCCAGCAGCACGCCCGGGACAGGGTACACTGAAGCTTTCTTT
TRBJ2-2,TRBV5-4,TRBD1,few,CASSYGQGGAGELFF,TGTGCCAGCAGCTATGGACAGGGCGGCGCCGGGGAGCTGTTTTTT
TRBJ1-3,TRBV6-6,-,few,CASANSGNTIYF,TGTGCCAGCGCCAACTCTGGAAACACCATATATTTT
TRBJ1-1,TRBV28,-,-,CASRTNTEAFF,TGTGCCAGCAGAACTAACACTGAAGCTTTCTTT